The 31 T cell receptor beta chains listed next were all sequenced from one sample in a study of shared clonotypes between healthy human individuals (dated by TCRdb to the early 2020s). To prepare the library, the immunoSEQ multiplex PCR assay was applied. Sourced from immuneACCESS, this table was stored by TCRdb with only in-frame sequences that have V and J called. A share of the clones is absent; for the studies checked, an unresolved V gene accounts for under half, and the remainder has no known explanation. Here the sample has approximately 1.1 million clones; 78% occur a single time. About 0.52% of the sample rests with the top ten. The sequenced material came from memory CD4+ T cells from PBMCs. The sample's cell subset or site label is to be understood as: CD45RA-negative fraction. Source of these receptors: a man younger than 35 in good health. Some clones in this sample may be carry-over from other donors' samples.

CDR3 sequence (DNA): TGTGCCGCCTACCCATGGCAGACCATAATGAACACTGAAGCTTTCTTT. This encodes CAAYPWQTIMNTEAFF. The V gene is TRBV28, the J gene TRBJ1-1; D is ambiguous. Germline assignment: CDR1 MDHEN and CDR2 SYDVKM. The CDR3 loop spans 16 amino acids. V dropped 11 bases and J dropped 0 bases, with 22 bases sitting between them.

As to this clone: In the same sample, other DNA sequences code for this CDR3. This chain uses TRBV13 with TRBJ2-2, with D unclear. Germline V gene data show CDR1 as PRHDT and CDR2 as FYEKMQ (reference sequence). The germline V and J ends were trimmed by 5 bases and 1 base, with 2 bases remaining between them. The CDR3 is made up of 12 amino acids. The CDR3 DNA reads TGTGCCAGCAGCCAGAACACCGGGGAGCTGTTTTTT. The encoded protein is CASSQNTGELFF.

V usage is TRBV2 and J usage is TRBJ2-5; possibly TRBD2 for D (6 bases). The ends were cut back, 4 bases at V and 1 base at J, with 10 bases in the middle. CDR3 length equals 14 residues. Germline V gene sequence: CDR1 SNHLY, CDR2 FYNNEI. CDR3 DNA sequence: TGTGCCAGCAGTGGCAGGACTACCCAAGAGACCCAGTACTTC. Its translation is CASSGRTTQETQYF.

This chain uses TRBV4-3 with TRBJ2-1, with D perhaps matching TRBD2 (6 bases). Trimming stripped 0 bases from V and 1 base from J, with 10 bases between. The CDR3 contains 16 residues. Per the germline V gene, CDR1 is LGHNA and CDR2 is YSLEER. The CDR3, as DNA: TGCGCCAGCAGCCAAGATCCCGCGGGATCCTACAATGAGCAGTTCTTC. Residues: CASSQDPAGSYNEQFF.

The chain couples TRBV18 to TRBJ1-2; 7 bases agree with TRBD1. There are 15 residues in the CDR3. CDR1 and CDR2 from the germline V gene are KGHSH and LQKENI. The V and J ends lost 3 bases and 4 bases, in that order; junction bases with no gene match: 8. The CDR3 DNA is TGTGCCAGCTCACCGAACGCAGGGGGGGCCTATGGCTACACCTTC. Its protein product is CASSPNAGGAYGYTF.

The chain is built from TRBV9 and TRBJ2-7, with a weak D call TRBD2 (6 bases). V lost 4 bases, J lost 7 bases, and 18 bases lay in between. Germline values: CDR1 SGDLS, CDR2 YYNGEE. The CDR3 extends over 14 amino acids. CDR3 in DNA: TGTGCCAGCAGCCCGGGACTGGATAGAGGGGAGCAGTACTTC. Translation: CASSPGLDRGEQYF.

The gene calls are TRBV6-6 and TRBJ1-5; D is possibly TRBD1 (6 bases). Trimming took off 8 bases at V and 1 base at J, with 15 bases between the two ends. This CDR3 has 15 amino acids. CDR1 and CDR2 (germline): MNHNY, SVGAGI (reference sequence). CDR3 bases: TGTGCCAGCCAGGGGTCCGGGGGGAGCAATCAGCCCCAGCATTTT. It is translated as CASQGSGGSNQPQHF.

This sequence joins TRBV7-9 and TRBJ2-7; 7 nucleotides line up with TRBD2. The CDR3 covers 15 residues. The germline CDR1 and CDR2 sequences are SEHNR and FQNEAQ (reference sequence). V trimming: 4 bases; J trimming: 1 base; junction bases outside the gene matches: 7. The DNA of the CDR3 is TGTGCCAGCAGCTCCTATCTCGGGGGGTCCTACGAGCAGTACTTC. This gives the protein CASSSYLGGSYEQYF.

This clone was detected only once. This chain joins TRBV10-3 and TRBJ1-2; possibly TRBD1 for D (5 bases). Germline-derived CDR1 and CDR2 are ENHRY and SYGVKD. The CDR3 length is 14 residues. V was pared by 4 bases and J by 0 bases, with 9 bases between. DNA of the CDR3: TGTGCCATCAGTGGACAGACTGCTAACTATGGCTACACCTTC. Amino acid sequence: CAISGQTANYGYTF.

The gene calls are TRBV19 and TRBJ1-2, with a tentative D call TRBD1 (6 bases). The CDR3 loop spans 18 amino acids. Germline CDR1 LNHDA, CDR2 SQIVND (reference sequence). Trimming pared 5 bases from V and 4 bases from J, leaving 26 bases between. CDR3 in DNA: TGTGCCAGTAGTCCAACGTCCGGGACATACTCGCGGGGCTATGGCTACACCTTC. Its translation: CASSPTSGTYSRGYGYTF.

The chain combines TRBV2 with TRBJ2-1, with TRBD2 matching over 8 bases. Germline CDR1 and CDR2: SNHLY and FYNNEI. The V segment lost 6 bases and the J segment 8 bases; nucleotides outside the gene matches: 15. The CDR3 totals 16 residues. The CDR3 loop is CASSSFGPRAGDEQFF. The CDR3 coding sequence is TGTGCCAGCAGCTCATTCGGACCCCGAGCGGGGGATGAGCAGTTCTTC.

The rearrangement joins TRBV5-1 to TRBJ2-3; D may be TRBD1 or TRBD2 (5 bases each). Germline V gene lookup returns CDR1 SGHRS and CDR2 YFSETQ. V shed 4 bases and J shed 6 bases, with 12 bases lying between them. This CDR3 is 13 amino acids long. CDR3 protein: CASSGTGLDTQYF. The CDR3 coding sequence is TGCGCCAGCAGCGGGACGGGGTTGGATACGCAGTATTTT. Full variable domain (remainder filled in from reference TRBV5-1 and TRBJ2-3): KAGVTQTPRYLIKTRGQQVTLSCSPISGHRSVSWYQQTPGQGLQFLFEYFSETQRNKGNFPGRFSGRQFSNSRSEMNVSTLELGDSALYLCASSGTGLDTQYFGPGTRLTVL.

V gene TRBV27 combines with J gene TRBJ2-3; TRBD2 aligns across 11 bases. CDR1 is MNHEY and CDR2 is SMNVEV in the germline V gene (reference sequence). The CDR3 length is 21 residues. V dropped 3 bases and J dropped 1; count of bases not matched to a gene: 18. The CDR3 coding sequence is TGTGCCAGCAGTTTTCGTCGCCTGGTAGCGGGAGGGCCGGGACGCACAGATACGCAGTATTTT. This codes for CASSFRRLVAGGPGRTDTQYF.

The chain joins TRBV2 to TRBJ1-5, with 9 bases fitting TRBD1. The germline CDR1 and CDR2 sequences are SNHLY and FYNNEI. This CDR3 has 17 amino acids. Germline trimming cut 6 bases from V and 0 bases from J; bases unmatched to any gene: 9. In DNA, the CDR3 is TGTGCCAGCAGGAGGGACAGGGAGGCATATAGCAATCAGCCCCAGCATTTT. This sequence encodes CASRRDREAYSNQPQHF.

V and J are TRBV7-2 and TRBJ2-2, with 9 bases matching TRBD2. This CDR3 comprises 14 residues. Germline values: CDR1 SGHTA, CDR2 FQGNSA. V was pared by 5 bases and J by 9 bases, with 7 bases of the junction left unmatched. The CDR3 here is CASSTGLARRELFF. The DNA of the CDR3 is TGTGCCAGCAGCACAGGACTAGCGCGCCGGGAGCTGTTTTTT.

This chain uses TRBV5-1 with TRBJ1-2, with TRBD1 identical over 8 bases. The CDR3 covers 18 residues. Germline assignment: CDR1 SGHRS and CDR2 YFSETQ. The V segment lost 4 bases and the J segment 3 bases; nucleotides outside the gene matches: 17. The CDR3 DNA reads TGCGCCAGCAGCGGTAAAGGGGACAGGAGTCCCTTGGACTATGGCTACACCTTC. Translated: CASSGKGDRSPLDYGYTF.

Comments on this clone: The identical CDR3 is also encoded by other nucleotide sequences in the sample. The V call is TRBV15, the J call TRBJ2-5; D ambiguous. The CDR3 contains 12 residues. V lost 1 base and J 1 base, leaving 1 base between the germline ends. The germline V gene has CDR1 LNHNV and CDR2 YYDKDF (reference sequence). The CDR3 DNA reads as TGTGCCACCAGCAGAGTCCAAGAGACCCAGTACTTC. Translation: CATSRVQETQYF. Using reference TRBV15 and TRBJ2-5 for the parts outside the CDR3, the full variable domain is DAMVIQNPRYQVTQFGKPVTLSCSQTLNHNVMYWYQQKSSQAPKLLFHYYDKDFNNEADTPDNFQSRRPNTSFCFLDIRSPGLGDTAMYLCATSRVQETQYFGPGTRLLVL.

This sequence joins TRBV11-2 and TRBJ2-3; D may correspond to TRBD1 or TRBD2 (5 bases each). This CDR3 comprises 16 residues. Per the germline V gene, CDR1 is SGHAT and CDR2 is FQNNGV. The V end lost 1 base, the J end lost 0 bases, and 11 bases lay between the germline ends. The CDR3 DNA follows: TGTGCCAGCAGCTTAGGTGTCGGGACGAGCACAGATACGCAGTATTTT. Translating it yields CASSLGVGTSTDTQYF. The full variable domain, with the rest looked up from reference TRBV11-2 and TRBJ2-3, is EAGVAQSPRYKIIEKRQSVAFWCNPISGHATLYWYQQILGQGPKLLIQFQNNGVVDDSQLPKDRFSAERLKGVDSTLKIQPAKLEDSAVYLCASSLGVGTSTDTQYFGPGTRLTVL.

This clone turned up a few times. The CDR3 coding sequence is TGTGCCAGCAGGTCCGGGACAGGGGATGAAAAACTGTTTTTT. This sequence encodes CASRSGTGDEKLFF. The rearrangement joins TRBV2 to TRBJ1-4; 10 nucleotides line up with TRBD1. Trimming removed 6 bases from V and 6 bases from J; junction bases left unmatched: 4. From germline, CDR1 is SNHLY and CDR2 FYNNEI. The CDR3 consists of 14 residues.

J is TRBJ2-7 and V is TRBV7-2, with D perhaps matching TRBD1 or TRBD2 (6 bases each). Germline values: CDR1 SGHTA, CDR2 FQGNSA. The CDR3 runs 13 residues. V lost 10 bases and J 3 bases, leaving 16 bases between the germline ends. CDR3 protein: CATEGGRGYEQYF. CDR3 nucleotide sequence: TGTGCCACCGAGGGGGGCCGGGGCTACGAGCAGTACTTC.

The CDR3 spells CASSLDTQDTQYF. The CDR3 DNA sequence: TGCGCCAGCAGCTTGGACACTCAAGATACGCAGTATTTT. This chain uses TRBV5-1 with TRBJ2-3, with D unresolved. The germline V gene has CDR1 SGHRS and CDR2 YFSETQ. The CDR3 covers 13 residues. Trimming took 0 bases from V and 5 from J, leaving 7 bases between them.

As to this clone: The identical CDR3 is also encoded by other nucleotide sequences in the sample. DNA of the CDR3: TGCGCCAGCAGCTTGGCCTTAGGGCAAGAGACCCAGTACTTC. It codes for CASSLALGQETQYF. The genes are TRBV5-1 and TRBJ2-5, with unresolved D. The CDR3 has 14 residues. Trimming stripped 0 bases from V and 2 bases from J, with 8 bases between. Germline-derived CDR1 and CDR2 are SGHRS and YFSETQ. Supplemented by reference TRBV5-1 and TRBJ2-5, the full variable domain reads KAGVTQTPRYLIKTRGQQVTLSCSPISGHRSVSWYQQTPGQGLQFLFEYFSETQRNKGNFPGRFSGRQFSNSRSEMNVSTLELGDSALYLCASSLALGQETQYFGPGTRLLVL.

The chain uses TRBV5-4 and TRBJ2-3; 7 bases line up with TRBD1. The CDR3 sequence is 16 residues long. The V gene's germline CDR1 is SGHNT and CDR2 YYREEE (reference sequence). V dropped 5 bases and J dropped 6; count of bases not matched to a gene: 15. The CDR3 spells CASRSRGGGPTDTQYF. CDR3 DNA sequence: TGTGCCAGCAGATCTCGAGGGGGCGGACCCACGGATACGCAGTATTTT.

This clone was observed at least ten times. The chain links TRBV18 to TRBJ2-1; TRBD2 agrees at 12 bases. Germline V gene lookup returns CDR1 KGHSH and CDR2 LQKENI. The J segment lost 6 bases and the V segment lost 3 bases, leaving 6 bases of the junction unmatched. CDR3 length: 16 residues. CDR3 protein: CASSPTGLAGFNEQFF. In DNA, the CDR3 is TGTGCCAGCTCACCCACCGGACTAGCGGGATTCAATGAGCAGTTCTTC.

The chain joins TRBV4-1 to TRBJ1-2; 11 nucleotides align to TRBD1. Germline CDR1 and CDR2: MGHRA and YSYEKL. The CDR3 is made up of 13 amino acids. Trimming removed 7 bases from V and 8 bases from J; junction bases left unmatched: 6. CDR3 coding DNA: TGCGCCAGCACGGGGGACAGGGGGGAGGGCTACACCTTC. It specifies CASTGDRGEGYTF.

The chain recombines TRBV30 with TRBJ2-1; 13 nucleotides line up with TRBD2. The CDR3 sequence is 15 residues long. Germline CDR1 is GTSNPN and CDR2 is SVGIG (reference sequence). V shed 0 bases and J 9 bases; nucleotides not matched to a gene: 5. The CDR3 sequence: CAWSVGLAGVTEQFF. The CDR3 DNA reads TGTGCCTGGAGTGTAGGACTAGCGGGAGTCACTGAGCAGTTCTTC.

A remark on this clone: This likely stems from a read error, as it lies one base from a far larger clone. This CDR3 is also generated by other DNA sequences in the sample. The genes are TRBV7-2 and TRBJ2-7; no firm D call. V lost 5 bases, J lost 3 bases, and 5 bases lay in between. Germline V gene lookup returns CDR1 SGHTA and CDR2 FQGNSA. The CDR3 has 11 amino acids. The CDR3 DNA is TGTGCCAGCAGCCGGAACTACGAGCAGTACTTC. Translation: CASSRNYEQYF. Based on the CDR3 plus reference TRBV7-2 and TRBJ2-7, the full variable domain is GAGVSQSPSNKVTEKGKDVELRCDPISGHTALYWYRQSLGQGLEFLIYFQGNSAPDKSGLPSDRFSAERTGGSVSTLTIQRTQQEDSAVYLCASSRNYEQYFGPGTRLTVT.

The chain employs TRBV5-1 and TRBJ1-1, with D possibly being TRBD1 (6 bases). From germline, CDR1 is SGHRS and CDR2 YFSETQ. Trimming stripped 4 bases from V and 4 bases from J, with 14 bases between. This CDR3 contains 14 residues. This CDR3 is CASSEQGGGTEAFF. In DNA form, the CDR3 reads TGCGCCAGCAGCGAACAGGGTGGGGGCACTGAAGCTTTCTTT. Filled out from reference TRBV5-1 and TRBJ1-1, the complete variable domain reads KAGVTQTPRYLIKTRGQQVTLSCSPISGHRSVSWYQQTPGQGLQFLFEYFSETQRNKGNFPGRFSGRQFSNSRSEMNVSTLELGDSALYLCASSEQGGGTEAFFGQGTRLTVV.

This rearrangement joins TRBV28 to TRBJ2-5; D is undetermined. CDR1 MDHEN and CDR2 SYDVKM come from the germline V gene. The CDR3 length is 11 residues. Trimming shortened V by 8 bases and J by 5 bases, and 9 bases separated the two germline ends. The CDR3 DNA reads TGTGCCAGCTGCACGTGGGAGACCCAGTACTTC. Translation: CASCTWETQYF. The complete variable domain, with remaining parts taken from reference TRBV28 and TRBJ2-5, reads DVKVTQSSRYLVKRTGEKVFLECVQDMDHENMFWYRQDPGLGLRLIYFSYDVKMKEKGDIPEGYSVSREKKERFSLILESASTNQTSMYLCASCTWETQYFGPGTRLLVL.

The table lists this clone with a count of one. The gene calls are TRBV5-8 and TRBJ2-1; 9 nucleotides line up with TRBD2. This CDR3 is 17 amino acids long. The junction had 17 bases not matched to a gene; V was cut back by 4 bases and J by 9 bases. Germline lookup yields CDR1 SGHTS and CDR2 YDEGEE. DNA of the CDR3: TGTGCCAGCAGCCGGAGGGCGGCGGGAGGGCAATCTCTTGAGCAGTTCTTC. It codes for CASSRRAAGGQSLEQFF.

This clone has a handful of counts. The chain employs TRBV7-9 and TRBJ2-4; 10 bases are shared with TRBD1. CDR3 length: 17 amino acids. Germline CDR1 SEHNR, CDR2 FQNEAQ (reference sequence). Trimming took 5 bases from V and 9 from J; bases not matched to a gene: 16. The CDR3 region has the DNA TGTGCCAGCAGCCCCACAGCCCCGGGACAGGGGATTGTCATTCAGTACTTC. Amino acids: CASSPTAPGQGIVIQYF.